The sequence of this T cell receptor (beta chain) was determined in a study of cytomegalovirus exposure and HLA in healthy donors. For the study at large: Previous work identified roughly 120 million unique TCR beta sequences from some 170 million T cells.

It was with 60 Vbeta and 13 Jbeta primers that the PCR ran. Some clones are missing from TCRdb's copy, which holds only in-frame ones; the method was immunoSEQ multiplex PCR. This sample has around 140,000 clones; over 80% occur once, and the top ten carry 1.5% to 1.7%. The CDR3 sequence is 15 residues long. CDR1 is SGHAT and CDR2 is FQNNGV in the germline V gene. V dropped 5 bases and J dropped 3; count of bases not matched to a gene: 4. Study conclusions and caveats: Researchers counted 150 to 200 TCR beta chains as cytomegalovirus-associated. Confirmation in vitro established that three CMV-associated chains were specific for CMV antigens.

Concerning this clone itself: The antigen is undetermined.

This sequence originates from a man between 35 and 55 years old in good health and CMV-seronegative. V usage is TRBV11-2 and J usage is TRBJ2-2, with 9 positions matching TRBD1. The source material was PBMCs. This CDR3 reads CASSRDRVYTGELFF. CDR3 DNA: TGTGCCAGCAGCCGGGACAGGGTTTACACCGGGGAGCTGTTTTTT.